This paragraph reports one TCR beta chain. Its specificity is unknown. These data originate in a study of OX40 agonist ivuxolimab in advanced cancers. Study conclusions and caveats: Near-lowest levels of clonal expansion characterized partial responders at 0.1-3.0 mg/kg.

No patient had autoimmune disease or received systemic immunosuppression. The data were produced by immunoSEQ multiplex PCR, yet TCRdb's version contains in-frame clones alone and is incomplete. Seen here are 30,000 to 40,000 clones, around 89% observed once, and the top ten hold around 40%. This CDR3 region has 15 residues. Trimming cost V 1 base and J 1 base, with 10 bases left between them. CDR1 is SEHNR, CDR2 FQNEAQ, per germline (reference sequence). V gene TRBV7-9 combines with J gene TRBJ1-2; D gene uncertain. The sequenced sample was CD4+ or CD8+ T cells sorted from blood, obtained in a trial of the OX40 agonist ivuxolimab. This clonotype originated in an adult with an advanced solid tumor such as melanoma, head and neck, liver or kidney cancer. The CDR3 protein is CASSLGAGSNYGYTF. CDR3 in DNA: TGTGCCAGCAGCTTAGGCGCAGGCAGTAACTATGGCTACACCTTC.